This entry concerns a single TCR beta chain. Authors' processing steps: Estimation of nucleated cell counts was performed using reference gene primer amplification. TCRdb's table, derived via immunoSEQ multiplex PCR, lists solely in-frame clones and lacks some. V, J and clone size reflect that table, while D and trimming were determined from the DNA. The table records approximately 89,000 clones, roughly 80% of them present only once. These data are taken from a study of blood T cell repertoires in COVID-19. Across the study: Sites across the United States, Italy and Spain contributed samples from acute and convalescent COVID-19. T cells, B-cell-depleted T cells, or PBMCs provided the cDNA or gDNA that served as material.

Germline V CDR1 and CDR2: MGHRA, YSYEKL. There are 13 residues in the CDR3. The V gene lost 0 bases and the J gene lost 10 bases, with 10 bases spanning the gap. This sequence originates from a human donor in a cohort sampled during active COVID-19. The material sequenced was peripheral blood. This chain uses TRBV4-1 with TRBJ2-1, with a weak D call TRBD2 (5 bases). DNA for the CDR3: TGCGCCAGCAGCCAAGATTTCTGGAGGGAGCAGTTCTTC. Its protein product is CASSQDFWREQFF.